Listed here are 20 T cell receptor beta chains from one sample, sequenced in a study of control samples from healthy donors and cancer patients. Clones were sequenced by immunoSEQ multiplex PCR, and TCRdb holds only the in-frame ones, with some missing. The data hold under 200,000 clones, with around 88% observed a single time. Input material: blood. The receptors were gathered from a woman under 40 in good health.

V gene TRBV7-9 combines with J gene TRBJ1-6, with D hard to call. V lost 5 bases and J 6 bases, leaving 14 bases between the germline ends. There are 15 residues in the CDR3. The germline V gene encodes CDR1 SEHNR and CDR2 FQNEAQ (reference sequence). The CDR3 nucleotides are TGTGCCAGCAGCGAAATCACGGGTTCTAATTCACCCCTCCACTTT. It translates to CASSEITGSNSPLHF.

The chain carries TRBV19 and TRBJ2-3; 7 bases agree with TRBD1. CDR1 LNHDA and CDR2 SQIVND come from the germline V gene (reference sequence). The CDR3 runs to 15 residues. The trim removed 5 bases at V and 2 bases at J, leaving 7 bases unmatched. The CDR3 here is CASSVGQVPTDTQYF. CDR3 bases: TGTGCCAGTAGTGTCGGACAGGTCCCCACAGATACGCAGTATTTT.

The V call is TRBV18, the J call TRBJ2-5, with a possible D match to TRBD1 (5 bases). CDR1 and CDR2 (germline): KGHSH, LQKENI. V was shortened by 4 bases and J by 4 bases, with 10 bases between the two germline ends. The CDR3 totals 13 residues. This CDR3 reads CASSRGQGETQYF. CDR3 sequence (DNA): TGTGCCAGCTCACGTGGGCAGGGAGAGACCCAGTACTTC.

The V call is TRBV15, the J call TRBJ1-6; D uncertain. CDR1 is LNHNV and CDR2 is YYDKDF in the germline V gene (reference sequence). The germline V and J ends were trimmed by 0 bases and 8 bases, with 5 bases remaining between them. The length of the CDR3 is 13 residues. This CDR3 is CATSRDLDSPLHF. In nucleotides, the CDR3 is TGTGCCACCAGCAGAGATCTGGATTCACCCCTCCACTTT. The full variable domain, its missing parts supplied by reference TRBV15 and TRBJ1-6, is DAMVIQNPRYQVTQFGKPVTLSCSQTLNHNVMYWYQQKSSQAPKLLFHYYDKDFNNEADTPDNFQSRRPNTSFCFLDIRSPGLGDTAMYLCATSRDLDSPLHFGNGTRLTVT.

The V gene is TRBV7-9, the J gene TRBJ1-1; tentatively, D is TRBD1 (5 bases). The CDR3 consists of 14 residues. CDR1 SEHNR and CDR2 FQNEAQ come from the germline V gene (reference sequence). V gave up 5 bases and J gave up 0 bases, with 10 bases separating them. CDR3 coding DNA: TGTGCCAGCAGCCCCCGACAGCTGAACACTGAAGCTTTCTTT. Protein product: CASSPRQLNTEAFF.

This chain connects TRBV27 to TRBJ2-1; TRBD2 matches 8 bases. CDR1 and CDR2 from the germline V gene are MNHEY and SMNVEV (reference sequence). The junction had 5 bases not matched to a gene; V was cut back by 5 bases and J by 2 bases. This CDR3 has 15 residues. DNA for the CDR3: TGTGCCAGCAGTCTTACTAGCGGCCCCTACAATGAGCAGTTCTTC. It translates to CASSLTSGPYNEQFF.

The chain couples TRBV3-1 (or the pseudogene TRBV3-2) to TRBJ2-5; D is ambiguous. This CDR3 has 16 amino acids. Per the germline V gene, CDR1 is LGHDT and CDR2 is YNNKEL (reference sequence). V was trimmed by 4 bases and J by 4 bases, leaving 19 bases between them. The CDR3 loop reads CASSLDGRPTRETQYF. As DNA, the CDR3 is TGTGCCAGCAGCCTCGATGGAAGGCCCACCAGAGAGACCCAGTACTTC.

This chain uses TRBV3-1 (or the pseudogene TRBV3-2) with TRBJ2-2; D uncertain. The germline gives CDR1 LGHDT, CDR2 YNNKEL (reference sequence). The length of the CDR3 is 13 residues. Trimming pared 3 bases from V and 3 bases from J, leaving 5 bases between. CDR3 coding DNA: TGTGCCAGCAGCCAGAGCTACACCGGGGAGCTGTTTTTT. Translating it yields CASSQSYTGELFF.

The J gene is TRBJ1-1, the V gene TRBV19; D remains ambiguous. The germline CDR1 and CDR2 sequences are LNHDA and SQIVND (reference sequence). CDR3 size: 13 residues. Trimming removed 3 bases from V and 6 bases from J, with 11 bases in between. The CDR3 here is CASSIIGTPEAFF. For the CDR3, the DNA is TGTGCCAGTAGTATCATTGGAACGCCTGAAGCTTTCTTT.

The chain recombines TRBV5-4 with TRBJ2-3, with 8 bases identical to TRBD1. The CDR3 is 15 amino acids. Germline CDR1 and CDR2: SGHNT and YYREEE (reference sequence). V shed 3 bases, J shed 1 base, and the junction held 4 bases outside the gene matches. In DNA form, the CDR3 reads TGTGCCAGCAGCTCCACAGGGGGAGGCACAGATACGCAGTATTTT. It specifies CASSSTGGGTDTQYF.

This rearrangement joins TRBV24-1 to TRBJ2-2; D call uncertain. CDR3 length: 12 amino acids. CDR1 is KGHDR and CDR2 is SFDVKD in the germline V gene. V was shortened by 6 bases and J by 7 bases, with 8 bases between the two germline ends. CDR3 sequence (DNA): TGTGCCACCAGTTTTCGGGTCGGGGAGCTGTTTTTT. Translation gives CATSFRVGELFF.

The chain has TRBV5-4 and TRBJ2-7; D is undetermined. Trimming pared 1 base from V and 3 bases from J, leaving 11 bases between. There are 14 residues in the CDR3. CDR1 and CDR2 (germline): SGHNT, YYREEE (reference sequence). The CDR3 DNA reads as TGTGCCAGCAGCTTGTCACTGGCGGTCTACGAGCAGTACGTC. Protein product: CASSLSLAVYEQYV.

The J gene is TRBJ2-7, the V gene TRBV19; the D is unclear. The CDR3 covers 14 residues. The germline gives CDR1 LNHDA, CDR2 SQIVND (reference sequence). The V end was cut by 6 bases, the J end by 0 bases, with 12 bases between. The CDR3 DNA follows: TGTGCCAGTAGCCAGGTTCTTAACTCCTACGAGCAGTACTTC. Translating gives CASSQVLNSYEQYF.

This clone was counted a few times. This chain uses TRBV7-9 with TRBJ2-3; 8 nucleotides agree with TRBD2. The V and J ends lost 5 bases and 4 bases, in that order; junction bases with no gene match: 11. The CDR3 is made up of 16 amino acids. The germline gives CDR1 SEHNR, CDR2 FQNEAQ (reference sequence). The CDR3 DNA sequence: TGTGCCAGCAGCCAAACCCCGGGACTAGGGCCAGATACGCAGTATTTT. This sequence encodes CASSQTPGLGPDTQYF.

The rearrangement joins TRBV5-1 to TRBJ2-5; perhaps TRBD1 as D (8 bases). The CDR3 length is 15 residues. V was pared by 0 bases and J by 8 bases, with 17 bases between. The germline gives CDR1 SGHRS, CDR2 YFSETQ. The CDR3 is CASSLAAGQDPTQYF. DNA for the CDR3: TGCGCCAGCAGCTTGGCAGCGGGACAGGACCCAACCCAGTACTTC.

The chain couples TRBV10-1 to TRBJ1-5; D unclear. Germline CDR1 reads WNHNN; CDR2 reads SYGVQD (reference sequence). The CDR3 is 13 residues long. Trimming pared 3 bases from V and 6 bases from J, leaving 9 bases between. The CDR3 DNA is TGCGCCAGCAGTGAACCTGGGTGTCAGCCCCAGCATTTT. Protein: CASSEPGCQPQHF.

V is TRBV15 and J is TRBJ2-1, with no clear D. V was shortened by 6 bases and J by 6 bases, with 12 bases between the two germline ends. Germline values: CDR1 LNHNV, CDR2 YYDKDF (reference sequence). This CDR3 has 13 residues. CDR3 region: CATRTDPSNEQFF. CDR3 sequence (DNA): TGTGCCACCAGGACTGATCCCTCCAATGAGCAGTTCTTC.

As regards this clone: The junction departs from the called germline gene at one end, perhaps through a read error. The rearrangement uses TRBV29-1 and TRBJ2-3, with 7 positions matching TRBD2. The CDR3 has 15 amino acids. The germline gives CDR1 SQVTM, CDR2 ANQGSEA. In DNA, the CDR3 is TGCAGCGTCGAAGGGGCTAGCGGCCAATTAGATACGCAGTATTTT. It codes for CSVEGASGQLDTQYF.

The chain recombines TRBV24-1 with TRBJ1-1, with D uncertain. V lost 9 bases and J lost 4, with 5 bases in between. The CDR3 totals 10 residues. From germline, CDR1 is KGHDR and CDR2 SFDVKD. Here the CDR3 DNA reads TGTGCCACCGGGGTCACTGAAGCTTTCTTT. It codes for CATGVTEAFF.

V and J are TRBV10-1 and TRBJ2-2; D gene unclear. CDR1 is WNHNN, CDR2 SYGVQD, per germline (reference sequence). CDR3 length: 13 amino acids. Trimming took 4 bases from V and 6 from J, leaving 9 bases between them. DNA of the CDR3: TGCGCCAGCAGTGTGGTGGTGGCCGGGGAGCTGTTTTTT. Amino acid sequence: CASSVVVAGELFF.